The 18 T cell receptor beta chains reported below all come from one sample, sequenced in a study of control samples from healthy donors and cancer patients. Produced via immunoSEQ multiplex PCR; TCRdb's table is partial and in-frame only. Among fewer than 60,000 clones, 65% to 90% were seen once, and the ten largest hold roughly 2.8%. The specimen was PBMCs. The receptors stem from a woman aged 45 to 65 with lung cancer.

The CDR3 protein is CSADRSYYGYTF. For the CDR3, the DNA is TGCAGCGCCGACAGGTCCTACTATGGCTACACCTTC. The V and J genes are TRBV29-1 and TRBJ1-2; D is possibly TRBD1 (6 bases). Germline CDR1 reads SQVTM; CDR2 reads ANQGSEA. V gave up 7 bases and J gave up 3 bases, with 12 bases separating them. This CDR3 has 12 residues.

The rearrangement links TRBV3-1 (or the pseudogene TRBV3-2) to TRBJ1-2; perhaps TRBD1 as D (5 bases). In germline, CDR1 is LGHDT, CDR2 YNNKEL (reference sequence). V was trimmed by 5 bases and J by 8 bases, leaving 12 bases between them. The CDR3 has 12 amino acids. The CDR3 is CASSGRDRGYTF. As DNA, the CDR3 is TGTGCCAGCAGCGGCAGGGATCGAGGCTACACCTTC.

The rearrangement joins TRBV6-5 to TRBJ2-1; the D gene is possibly TRBD1 (5 bases). CDR1 MNHEY and CDR2 SVGAGI come from the germline V gene. This CDR3 spans 15 amino acids. Trimming took off 8 bases at V and 1 base at J, with 15 bases between the two ends. The DNA of the CDR3 is TGTGCCAGCGAATCAGGGCATGGATCCTACAATGAGCAGTTCTTC. Protein sequence: CASESGHGSYNEQFF.

V is TRBV15 and J is TRBJ2-6; D gene unclear. The CDR3 is made up of 16 amino acids. V was trimmed by 2 bases and J by 0 bases, leaving 8 bases between them. Per the germline V gene, CDR1 is LNHNV and CDR2 is YYDKDF (reference sequence). The CDR3 loop is CATSRKISSGANVLTF. The DNA for the CDR3 is TGTGCCACCAGCAGAAAAATCAGCTCTGGGGCCAACGTCCTGACTTTC.

The chain couples TRBV27 to TRBJ2-7; the D is unclear. Trimming pared 0 bases from V and 1 base from J, leaving 7 bases between. CDR1 MNHEY and CDR2 SMNVEV come from the germline V gene (reference sequence). CDR3 length: 14 residues. CDR3 region: CASSLSTASYEQYF. CDR3 nucleotide sequence: TGTGCCAGCAGTTTATCGACCGCATCCTACGAGCAGTACTTC.

V is TRBV10-3 and J is TRBJ1-5; D ambiguous. The ends were cut back, 2 bases at V and 1 base at J, with 6 bases in the middle. The CDR3 covers 14 residues. Germline V lookup: CDR1 ENHRY, CDR2 SYGVKD. This chain's CDR3 is CAISEEGSNQPQHF. CDR3 in DNA: TGTGCCATCAGTGAGGAGGGCAGCAATCAGCCCCAGCATTTT.

This clone was seen only a few times. The J gene is TRBJ1-5, the V gene TRBV7-9, with TRBD1 matching over 7 bases. Trimming took 1 base from V and 4 from J; bases not matched to a gene: 1. The CDR3 has 14 residues. Per the germline V gene, CDR1 is SEHNR and CDR2 is FQNEAQ (reference sequence). The CDR3 here is CASSLETGNQPQHF. In DNA, the CDR3 is TGTGCCAGCAGCTTAGAGACAGGGAATCAGCCCCAGCATTTT.

The V and J genes are TRBV9 and TRBJ2-5; a weak D match, TRBD1 (6 bases). CDR1 SGDLS and CDR2 YYNGEE come from the germline V gene. V shed 3 bases and J shed 2 bases, with 11 bases lying between them. The CDR3 runs 14 residues. CDR3 in DNA: TGTGCCAGCAGCGGATGGACAGATCAAGAGACCCAGTACTTC. Translation gives CASSGWTDQETQYF.

The J gene is TRBJ2-7, the V gene TRBV25-1; 8 bases are a match to TRBD1. V lost 2 bases and J lost 2; bases outside the gene matches: 8. CDR1 is MGHDK and CDR2 is SYGVNS in the germline V gene. CDR3 length: 16 amino acids. DNA for the CDR3: TGTGCCAGCAGTGAAGGAGGAGGACAGGGTACCTACGAGCAGTACTTC. Encoded protein: CASSEGGGQGTYEQYF.

The chain carries TRBV27 and TRBJ1-5, with 8 bases identical to TRBD1. This CDR3 has 14 amino acids. The J segment lost 7 bases and the V segment lost 4 bases, leaving 6 bases of the junction unmatched. Germline CDR1 is MNHEY and CDR2 is SMNVEV (reference sequence). This chain's CDR3 is CASSSGQGRQPQHF. The DNA of the CDR3 is TGTGCCAGCAGTTCCGGACAGGGAAGGCAGCCCCAGCATTTT.

The chain carries TRBV7-3 and TRBJ1-5; D is unresolved. Germline CDR1 is SGHTA and CDR2 is FQGTGA. Trimming shortened V by 0 bases and J by 3 bases, and 3 bases separated the two germline ends. The CDR3 extends over 13 amino acids. The CDR3: CASSLTDNQPQHF. The CDR3 DNA is TGTGCCAGCAGCTTAACGGACAATCAGCCCCAGCATTTT.

The genes are TRBV10-2 and TRBJ2-7; perhaps TRBD1 as D (6 bases). V lost 2 bases to trimming and J lost 6 bases, with 11 bases between them. Per the germline V gene, CDR1 is WSHSY and CDR2 is SAAADI. This CDR3 is 13 amino acids long. Written as DNA, the CDR3 is TGCGCCAGCAGTGAGGCCACAGGGCCCGAGCAGTACTTC. Translating gives CASSEATGPEQYF.

The V and J genes are TRBV27 and TRBJ1-2, with 7 bases identical to TRBD1. Germline CDR1 and CDR2: MNHEY and SMNVEV (reference sequence). J gave up 7 bases and V 2 bases, and 7 bases lay outside the gene matches. The CDR3 contains 14 residues. The CDR3 sequence: CASSLTGVMAGYTF. The CDR3 bases are TGTGCCAGCAGTTTAACAGGGGTCATGGCTGGCTACACCTTC.

The rearrangement joins TRBV29-1 to TRBJ2-4; D is ambiguous. Deletions cut 6 bases from V and 6 bases from J, with 12 bases between. Germline values: CDR1 SQVTM, CDR2 ANQGSEA. The CDR3 length is 12 residues. The CDR3 sequence: CSVRVDTNIQYF. In DNA form, the CDR3 reads TGCAGCGTCCGAGTAGACACAAACATTCAGTACTTC.

This chain links TRBV4-2 with TRBJ2-3; 15 bases fit TRBD2. Germline lookup yields CDR1 LGHNA and CDR2 YNFKEQ. The CDR3 totals 18 residues. The J segment lost 0 bases and the V segment lost 4 bases, leaving 5 bases of the junction unmatched. Here the CDR3 reads CASSRPGLAGGSTDTQYF. The DNA for the CDR3 is TGTGCCAGCAGCCGACCGGGACTAGCGGGGGGAAGCACAGATACGCAGTATTTT.

This chain connects TRBV6-1 to TRBJ2-7, with D maybe TRBD1 (5 bases). The ends were cut back, 2 bases at V and 6 bases at J, with 11 bases in the middle. CDR1 is MNHNS and CDR2 is SASEGT in the germline V gene. This CDR3 has 13 residues. CDR3 in DNA: TGTGCCAGCAGTGAACAGGGAACGGGCGAGCAGTACTTC. Its protein is CASSEQGTGEQYF.

This clone was seen once. The chain has TRBV4-1 and TRBJ2-5, with D possibly matching TRBD1 (5 bases). The CDR3 has 16 amino acids. V dropped 0 bases and J dropped 4 bases, with 15 bases sitting between them. CDR1 and CDR2 from the germline V gene are MGHRA and YSYEKL. CDR3 coding DNA: TGCGCCAGCAGCCAAGATCGGCAGGGCTTAAGAGAGACCCAGTACTTC. Translating gives CASSQDRQGLRETQYF.

This rearrangement joins TRBV7-2 to TRBJ2-5, with 7 bases identical to TRBD1. Germline lookup yields CDR1 SGHTA and CDR2 FQGNSA. This CDR3 has 14 amino acids. V gave up 5 bases and J gave up 5 bases; unmatched junction bases: 8. The CDR3 nucleotides read TGTGCCAGCAGCCCACAGGGGAGTGGGGAGACCCAGTACTTC. This codes for CASSPQGSGETQYF.